This T cell receptor beta chain was recovered during a study of T cell responses to AZD1222 COVID-19 vaccine. Turning to this clone: Its specificity is not known.

The method was immunoSEQ multiplex PCR; TCRdb's version includes in-frame clones alone and lacks a portion of them. The data hold 140,000 or so clones, with roughly 92% observed a single time. Study findings and constraints: Only a handful of AZD1222 recipients, roughly six in all, had baseline seropositivity. Repertoires were obtained solely post-peak T cell response.

The sequence was obtained from an adult in good health. The material sequenced was peripheral blood, taken on day 0 of AZD1222 vaccination.

CDR3 nucleotide sequence: TGTGCCACCAAGGCCGACGGGGGCTATGAAAAACTGTTTTTT. Translation: CATKADGGYEKLFF. The genes are TRBV15 and TRBJ1-4; possible D gene TRBD1, 6 bases. This CDR3 has 14 amino acids. Germline V gene sequence: CDR1 LNHNV, CDR2 YYDKDF (reference sequence). V lost 7 bases, J lost 6 bases, and 15 bases lay in between.